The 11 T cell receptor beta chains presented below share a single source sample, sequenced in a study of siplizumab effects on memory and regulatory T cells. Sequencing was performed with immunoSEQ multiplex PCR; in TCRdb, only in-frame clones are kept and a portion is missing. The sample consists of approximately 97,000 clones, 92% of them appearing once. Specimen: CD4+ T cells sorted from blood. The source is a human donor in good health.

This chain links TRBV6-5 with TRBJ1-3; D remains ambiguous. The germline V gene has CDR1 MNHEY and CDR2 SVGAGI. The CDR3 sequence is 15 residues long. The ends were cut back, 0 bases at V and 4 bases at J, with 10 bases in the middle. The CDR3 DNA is TGTGCCAGCAGTTACTCGGTGGGTTCCGGAAACACCATATATTTT. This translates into CASSYSVGSGNTIYF.

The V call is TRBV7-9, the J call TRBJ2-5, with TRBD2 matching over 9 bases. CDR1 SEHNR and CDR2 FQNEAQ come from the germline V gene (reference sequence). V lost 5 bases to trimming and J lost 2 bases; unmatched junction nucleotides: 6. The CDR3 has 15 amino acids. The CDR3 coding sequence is TGTGCCAGCAGCCGCCGGACTAGCGTTCAAGAGACCCAGTACTTC. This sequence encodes CASSRRTSVQETQYF. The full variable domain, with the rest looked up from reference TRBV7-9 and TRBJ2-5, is DTGVSQNPRHKITKRGQNVTFRCDPISEHNRLYWYRQTLGQGPEFLTYFQNEAQLEKSRLLSDRFSAERPKGSFSTLEIQRTEQGDSAMYLCASSRRTSVQETQYFGPGTRLLVL.

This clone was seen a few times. In DNA form, the CDR3 reads TGTGCCAGCAGTTACCAAGGACCGCGCTACGAGCAGTACTTC. This codes for CASSYQGPRYEQYF. The chain uses TRBV6-6 and TRBJ2-7; D unclear. Trimming removed 2 bases at V and 3 bases at J, with 11 bases between. The CDR3 loop spans 14 amino acids. The germline CDR1 and CDR2 sequences are MNHNY and SVGAGI (reference sequence).

CDR3 region: CASRSLGLPHEQYF. In nucleotides, the CDR3 is TGTGCCAGCAGAAGCCTGGGACTCCCCCACGAGCAGTACTTC. This chain links TRBV6-6 with TRBJ2-7, with D maybe TRBD2 (6 bases). Germline V gene lookup returns CDR1 MNHNY and CDR2 SVGAGI (reference sequence). The CDR3 runs to 14 residues. V lost 6 bases to trimming and J lost 5 bases, with 17 bases between them.

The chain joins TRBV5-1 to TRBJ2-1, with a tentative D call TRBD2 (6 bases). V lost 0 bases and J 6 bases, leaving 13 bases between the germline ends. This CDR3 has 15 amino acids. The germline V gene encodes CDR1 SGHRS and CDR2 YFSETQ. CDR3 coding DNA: TGCGCCAGCAGCTTGGAGGAGGGAGAGGGCAATGAGCAGTTCTTC. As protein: CASSLEEGEGNEQFF.

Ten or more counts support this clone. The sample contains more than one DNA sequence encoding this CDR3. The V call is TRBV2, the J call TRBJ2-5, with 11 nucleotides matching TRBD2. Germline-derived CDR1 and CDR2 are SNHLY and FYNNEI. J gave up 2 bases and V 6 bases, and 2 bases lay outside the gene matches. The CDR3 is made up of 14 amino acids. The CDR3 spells CASRTSGRQETQYF. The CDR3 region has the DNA TGTGCCAGCAGAACTAGCGGGAGACAAGAGACCCAGTACTTC.

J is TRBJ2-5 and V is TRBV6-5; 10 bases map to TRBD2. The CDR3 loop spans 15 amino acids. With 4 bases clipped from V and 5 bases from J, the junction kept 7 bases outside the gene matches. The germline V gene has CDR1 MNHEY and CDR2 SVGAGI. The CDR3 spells CASSFSGRSGETQYF. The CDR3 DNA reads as TGTGCCAGCAGTTTTAGCGGGAGGTCCGGGGAGACCCAGTACTTC.

CDR3 DNA: TGTGCTAGTGGTAGCGGAGGGTATGGCTACACCTTC. It encodes CASGSGGYGYTF. This chain joins TRBV12-5 and TRBJ1-2; D gene uncertain. The V gene's germline CDR1 is LGHNT and CDR2 FRNRAP. The CDR3 length is 12 residues. V lost 5 bases and J 5 bases, leaving 9 bases between the germline ends.

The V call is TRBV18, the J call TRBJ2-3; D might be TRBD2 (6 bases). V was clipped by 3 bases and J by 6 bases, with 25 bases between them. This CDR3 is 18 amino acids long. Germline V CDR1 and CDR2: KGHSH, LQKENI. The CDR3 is CASSPTGPGVRARDTQYF. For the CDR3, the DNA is TGTGCCAGCTCACCCACCGGGCCGGGAGTCCGAGCTCGGGATACGCAGTATTTT.

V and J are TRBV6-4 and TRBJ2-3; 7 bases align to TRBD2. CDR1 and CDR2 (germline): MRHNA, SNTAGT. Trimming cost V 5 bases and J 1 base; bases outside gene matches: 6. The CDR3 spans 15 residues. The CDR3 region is CASSLRGSRTDTQYF. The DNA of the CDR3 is TGTGCCAGCAGTCTCCGCGGGAGCCGCACAGATACGCAGTATTTT.

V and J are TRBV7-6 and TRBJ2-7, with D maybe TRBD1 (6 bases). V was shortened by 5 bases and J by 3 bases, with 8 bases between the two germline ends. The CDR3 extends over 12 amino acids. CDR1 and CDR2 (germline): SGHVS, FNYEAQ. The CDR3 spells CASSPTGYEQYF. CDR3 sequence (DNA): TGTGCCAGCAGCCCGACAGGCTACGAGCAGTACTTC.